This T cell receptor beta chain was identified in a study of cytomegalovirus exposure and HLA in healthy donors. Nominally healthy donors provided the samples, though records likely missed some immune exposures. Overall study findings and caveats: Across donors, presence/absence analyses took sequencing depth to be roughly uniform. Sequence variants that were highly shared formed a cluster that was likely a sequencing artifact.

13 Jbeta primers and 60 Vbeta primers were used for the PCR. The data were produced by immunoSEQ multiplex PCR, yet TCRdb's version contains in-frame clones alone and is incomplete. The sample gives 150,000 to 200,000 clones, 73% of which show up once; 1.5% to 2% is in the top ten. The germline CDR1 and CDR2 sequences are SGHTA and FQGNSA. This CDR3 region has 15 residues. The V end lost 3 bases, the J end lost 1 base, and 10 bases lay between the germline ends. This clone was observed a handful of times. Its antigen remains unidentified. This sequence originates from a woman in her twenties or thirties in good health and CMV-seronegative. Sequencing was performed on PBMCs. The rearrangement uses TRBV7-2 and TRBJ1-5; D unclear. The CDR3 region has the DNA TGTGCCAGCAGCTTGGTGTGGCAGAGCAATCAGCCCCAGCATTTT. It translates to CASSLVWQSNQPQHF. The variable domain in full, completed from reference TRBV7-2 and TRBJ1-5, reads GAGVSQSPSNKVTEKGKDVELRCDPISGHTALYWYRQSLGQGLEFLIYFQGNSAPDKSGLPSDRFSAERTGGSVSTLTIQRTQQEDSAVYLCASSLVWQSNQPQHFGDGTRLSIL.